This record looks at one T cell receptor beta chain sequence and its context. As processed by the authors: The assay estimated nucleated cells by amplifying reference gene primers. Assay: immunoSEQ multiplex PCR; the TCRdb copy retains only in-frame clones and omits some. That table is the source of V, J and clone size, and D and trimming were worked out from the DNA. This table has roughly 280,000 clones, 85% to 90% appearing once. The sample belongs to a study of blood T cell repertoires in COVID-19. Clinical history as reported by participants underpinned cohort assignment. Germline V gene lookup returns CDR1 SGHTA and CDR2 FQGNSA. J lost 5 bases, V lost 4 bases, and 10 bases had no gene match. The CDR3 runs 15 residues.

The sample comprised PBMCs or T cells enriched from blood (not recorded which). This TCR came from a young woman with acute COVID-19. The J gene is TRBJ1-2, the V gene TRBV7-2, with 7 positions matching TRBD1. CDR3 nucleotide sequence: TGTGCCAGCAGCTCAGACTTAGGGACAGCATATGGCTACACCTTC. Its translation: CASSSDLGTAYGYTF.